Presented here are 3 T cell receptor beta chains from one specimen sequenced in a study of cytomegalovirus exposure and HLA in healthy donors (dated by TCRdb to the late 2010s). Receptors were amplified or captured by the immunoSEQ multiplex PCR assay. For the multiplex PCR, a mixture combining 60 forward primers for TCR Vbeta segments and 13 reverse primers for TCR Jbeta segments was used. TCRdb re-hosts the immuneACCESS table, in-frame sequences only. Its copies lack some clones; in the studies checked, an unresolved V gene accounts for under half of them, and the cause for the rest is not known. The sample table lists approximately 150,000 clones, around 80% of them with a count of one. Approximately 1% of the sample is in the top ten clones. What was sequenced was PBMCs. Receptors were obtained from a woman aged 40-49 years in good health and CMV-seronegative.

The chain combines TRBV2 with TRBJ2-4, with TRBD1 as a possible D gene (6 bases). Germline CDR1 and CDR2: SNHLY and FYNNEI. Trimming shortened V by 6 bases and J by 0 bases, and 12 bases separated the two germline ends. The CDR3 contains 15 residues. The CDR3 spells CASRGQNLAKNIQYF. The DNA for the CDR3 is TGTGCCAGCAGAGGACAGAACCTAGCCAAAAACATTCAGTACTTC.

The V gene is TRBV9, the J gene TRBJ2-1; D is possibly TRBD2 (5 bases). This CDR3 is 14 amino acids long. Trimming took off 4 bases at V and 1 base at J, with 9 bases between the two ends. Germline V gene sequence: CDR1 SGDLS, CDR2 YYNGEE. As DNA, the CDR3 is TGTGCCAGCAGCCTACTAGGGTCCTACAATGAGCAGTTCTTC. Translated, it gives CASSLLGSYNEQFF.

The V gene is TRBV29-1, the J gene TRBJ1-1, with 7 positions matching TRBD1. The CDR3 spans 13 residues. Germline-derived CDR1 and CDR2 are SQVTM and ANQGSEA. V lost 7 bases and J lost 5; bases outside the gene matches: 10. The CDR3 sequence: CSEGRLGQTEAFF. The CDR3 bases are TGCAGCGAGGGCAGATTGGGACAGACTGAAGCTTTCTTT.